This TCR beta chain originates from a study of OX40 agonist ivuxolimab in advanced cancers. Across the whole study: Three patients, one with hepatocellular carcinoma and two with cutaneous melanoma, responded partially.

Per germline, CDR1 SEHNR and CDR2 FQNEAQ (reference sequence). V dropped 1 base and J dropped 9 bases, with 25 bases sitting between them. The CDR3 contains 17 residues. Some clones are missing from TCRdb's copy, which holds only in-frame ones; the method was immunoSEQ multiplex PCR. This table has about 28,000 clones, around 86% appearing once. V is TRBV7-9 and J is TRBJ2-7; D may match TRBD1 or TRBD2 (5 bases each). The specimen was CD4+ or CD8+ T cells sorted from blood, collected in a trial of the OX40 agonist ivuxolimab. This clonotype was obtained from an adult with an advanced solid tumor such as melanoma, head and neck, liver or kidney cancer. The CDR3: CASSLVAPGNGVNRQYF. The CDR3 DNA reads TGTGCCAGCAGCTTAGTAGCGCCAGGGAATGGTGTAAATAGGCAGTACTTC.